The 8 T cell receptor beta chains in this list originate from one sample, sequenced in a study of beta chain features in type 1 diabetes. Isolated RNA was reverse transcribed in full, so expressed TCRB transcripts were sequenced. Clones were read by immunoSEQ multiplex PCR, and TCRdb kept only the in-frame ones, dropping some. The top ten hold roughly 0.015% of the sample, which has some 350,000 clones, approximately 13% seen once. Their antigens remain unidentified. Study-wide results and limits: In all four CD4+ subsets, TCRB CDR3 length was significantly, moderately reduced in type 1 diabetes.

Sequencing was performed on naive CD4+ T cells from blood. The origin of the receptors is a woman aged 18-30 years with type 1 diabetes.

The CDR3 spells CASSRQADLYGYTF. The CDR3 nucleotides read TGTGCCAGCAGCCGCCAAGCGGATTTATATGGCTACACCTTC. V usage is TRBV7-9 and J usage is TRBJ1-2; D is unclear. Germline CDR1 reads SEHNR; CDR2 reads FQNEAQ (reference sequence). This CDR3 comprises 14 residues. Trimming took off 5 bases at V and 5 bases at J, with 15 bases between the two ends.

This clone was seen only a few times. V gene TRBV6-1 combines with J gene TRBJ2-2; possible D gene TRBD2, 5 bases. The germline V gene encodes CDR1 MNHNS and CDR2 SASEGT. CDR3 length equals 14 residues. V lost 7 bases and J 4 bases, leaving 13 bases between the germline ends. The CDR3 is CASTLLGGTGELFF. The CDR3 DNA follows: TGTGCCAGCACCCTACTCGGAGGCACCGGGGAGCTGTTTTTT.

This clone occurred a few times. This sequence joins TRBV15 and TRBJ1-4, with 7 nucleotides matching TRBD1. This CDR3 is built from 16 residues. Germline loops: CDR1 LNHNV, CDR2 YYDKDF (reference sequence). Trimming cost V 4 bases and J 2 bases; bases outside gene matches: 7. CDR3 coding DNA: TGTGCCACCAGCAAGGGGGCAGGTTCGACTAATGAAAAACTGTTTTTT. This gives the protein CATSKGAGSTNEKLFF. The variable domain in full, with the rest retrieved from reference TRBV15 and TRBJ1-4, is DAMVIQNPRYQVTQFGKPVTLSCSQTLNHNVMYWYQQKSSQAPKLLFHYYDKDFNNEADTPDNFQSRRPNTSFCFLDIRSPGLGDTAMYLCATSKGAGSTNEKLFFGSGTQLSVL.

The gene calls are TRBV7-2 and TRBJ2-5, with 8 bases matching TRBD2. The CDR3 loop spans 15 amino acids. Trimming took 5 bases from V and 5 from J; bases not matched to a gene: 10. Germline CDR1 is SGHTA and CDR2 is FQGNSA. Here the CDR3 DNA reads TGTGCCAGCAGCCCCCCGGGAGGGGGGAAGGAGACCCAGTACTTC. Its protein product is CASSPPGGGKETQYF. The full variable domain, its missing parts supplied by reference TRBV7-2 and TRBJ2-5, is GAGVSQSPSNKVTEKGKDVELRCDPISGHTALYWYRQSLGQGLEFLIYFQGNSAPDKSGLPSDRFSAERTGGSVSTLTIQRTQQEDSAVYLCASSPPGGGKETQYFGPGTRLLVL.

The chain employs TRBV18 and TRBJ2-6, with TRBD2 as a possible D gene (6 bases). V dropped 0 bases and J dropped 2 bases, with 8 bases sitting between them. Germline CDR1 reads KGHSH; CDR2 reads LQKENI. The CDR3 is made up of 16 amino acids. This chain's CDR3 is CASSPPWGAGANVLTF. DNA of the CDR3: TGTGCCAGCTCACCACCCTGGGGGGCTGGGGCCAACGTCCTGACTTTC.

This clone showed up just a few times. The chain employs TRBV28 and TRBJ2-1; 7 bases align to TRBD1. This CDR3 contains 14 residues. Germline V gene lookup returns CDR1 MDHEN and CDR2 SYDVKM. V gave up 8 bases and J gave up 3 bases; unmatched junction bases: 7. CDR3 residues: CASLQGTVYNEQFF. The CDR3 nucleotides read TGTGCCAGCCTCCAAGGGACAGTCTACAATGAGCAGTTCTTC.

The rearrangement uses TRBV28 and TRBJ2-7, with 8 nucleotides matching TRBD2. The CDR3 runs 15 residues. CDR1 and CDR2 from the germline V gene are MDHEN and SYDVKM. V shed 6 bases, J shed 4 bases, and the junction held 11 bases outside the gene matches. This CDR3 is CASSGPGTRLYEQYF. DNA of the CDR3: TGTGCCAGCAGCGGCCCCGGGACTAGACTATACGAGCAGTACTTC.

This rearrangement joins TRBV11-2 to TRBJ1-1; D might be TRBD1 (5 bases). CDR1 SGHAT and CDR2 FQNNGV come from the germline V gene. Trimming took off 3 bases at V and 7 bases at J, with 9 bases between the two ends. There are 12 residues in the CDR3. The CDR3 spells CASSFLRDEAFF. For the CDR3, the DNA is TGTGCCAGCAGCTTCCTCAGGGATGAAGCTTTCTTT.